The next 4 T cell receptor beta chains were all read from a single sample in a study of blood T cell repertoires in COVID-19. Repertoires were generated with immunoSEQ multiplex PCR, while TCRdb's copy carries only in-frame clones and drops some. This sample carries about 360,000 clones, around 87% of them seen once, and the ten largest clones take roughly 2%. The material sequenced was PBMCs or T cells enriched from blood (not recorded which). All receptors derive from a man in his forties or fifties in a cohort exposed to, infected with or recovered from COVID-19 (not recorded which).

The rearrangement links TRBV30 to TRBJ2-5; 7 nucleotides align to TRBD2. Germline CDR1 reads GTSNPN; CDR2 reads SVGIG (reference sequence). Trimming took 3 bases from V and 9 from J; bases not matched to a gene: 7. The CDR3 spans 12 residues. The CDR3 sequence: CAWSAARGAQYF. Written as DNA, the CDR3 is TGTGCCTGGAGCGCAGCACGGGGGGCCCAGTACTTC.

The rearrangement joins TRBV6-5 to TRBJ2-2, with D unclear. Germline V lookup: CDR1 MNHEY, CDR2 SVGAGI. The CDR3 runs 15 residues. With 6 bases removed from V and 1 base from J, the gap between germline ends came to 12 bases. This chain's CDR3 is CASRNLLLNTGELFF. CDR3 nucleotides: TGTGCCAGCAGAAACTTACTACTGAACACCGGGGAGCTGTTTTTT.

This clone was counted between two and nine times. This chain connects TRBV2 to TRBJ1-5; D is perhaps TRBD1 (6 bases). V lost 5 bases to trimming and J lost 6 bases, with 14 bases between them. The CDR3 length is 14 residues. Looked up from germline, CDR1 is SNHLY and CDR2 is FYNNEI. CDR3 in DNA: TGTGCCAGCAGTCAACAGGGTCGAGGTCAGCCCCAGCATTTT. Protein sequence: CASSQQGRGQPQHF.

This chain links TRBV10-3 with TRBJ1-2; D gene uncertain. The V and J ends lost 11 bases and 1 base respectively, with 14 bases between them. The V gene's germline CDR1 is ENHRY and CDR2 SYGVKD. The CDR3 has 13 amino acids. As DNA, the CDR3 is TGTGCCGCATCAGCCGGCGGTAACTATGGCTACACCTTC. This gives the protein CAASAGGNYGYTF.